The 22 T cell receptor beta chains below come from one sample, sequenced in a study of blood T cell repertoires in COVID-19. Measured with immunoSEQ multiplex PCR; TCRdb has only the in-frame clones, and not every one. The sample includes some 200,000 clones, around 82% seen only once; the top ten take under 6.5%. The sample comprised PBMCs or T cells enriched from blood (not recorded which). Receptors were obtained from a woman between 55 and 75 years old with acute COVID-19.

This clone appeared a single time. The V call is TRBV5-1, the J call TRBJ2-7; maybe TRBD2 (6 bases). Trimming shortened V by 7 bases and J by 1 base, and 9 bases separated the two germline ends. From germline, CDR1 is SGHRS and CDR2 YFSETQ. The CDR3 is 12 amino acids. The CDR3: CASHGTSYEQYV. For the CDR3, the DNA is TGCGCCAGCCACGGGACTTCCTACGAGCAGTACGTC.

Worth noting for this clone: An end of the junction differs from the germline gene, which may be a read error. The chain combines TRBV2 with TRBJ2-3, with 7 bases aligning to TRBD1. Germline CDR1 and CDR2: SNHLY and FYNNEI. The CDR3 is 11 residues long. CDR3 DNA: TGTGCCAGCTCTACCGGGACAGCTCTTTCTTTT. Its translation is CASSTGTALSF.

This clone appeared once. The chain uses TRBV4-3 and TRBJ1-2; D perhaps matches TRBD1 (6 bases). V was clipped by 0 bases and J by 6 bases, with 14 bases between them. Per the germline V gene, CDR1 is LGHNA and CDR2 is YSLEER. The CDR3 extends over 15 amino acids. CDR3 sequence reads: CASSQDFNRVNGYTF. CDR3 nucleotides: TGCGCCAGCAGCCAAGATTTTAACAGGGTGAATGGCTACACCTTC.

The rearrangement links TRBV19 to TRBJ1-2, with a weak D call TRBD1 (5 bases). Looked up from germline, CDR1 is LNHDA and CDR2 is SQIVND (reference sequence). This CDR3 has 14 amino acids. V lost 5 bases and J lost 3, with 13 bases in between. The CDR3 DNA follows: TGTGCCAGTAGTCTAGGGCCGGGGGACTATGGCTACACCTTC. Amino acid sequence: CASSLGPGDYGYTF.

This clone was seen repeatedly, ten times or more. The chain couples TRBV5-1 to TRBJ1-1, with 7 positions matching TRBD1. Germline CDR1 is SGHRS and CDR2 is YFSETQ. The CDR3 sequence is 15 residues long. The trim removed 2 bases at V and 0 bases at J, leaving 4 bases unmatched. The DNA for the CDR3 is TGCGCCAGCAGCTTACGACAGGGATTGAACACTGAAGCTTTCTTT. Translation gives CASSLRQGLNTEAFF.

The genes are TRBV19 and TRBJ1-2; 8 bases are a match to TRBD1. The CDR3 extends over 15 amino acids. V lost 7 bases, J lost 6 bases, and 13 bases stayed unmatched. Germline V gives CDR1 LNHDA, CDR2 SQIVND (reference sequence). The CDR3 DNA is TGTGCCAGTACCCAAAATGGACAGGGAGGGCATGGCTACACCTTC. It translates to CASTQNGQGGHGYTF.

The chain recombines TRBV7-9 with TRBJ2-1, with D maybe TRBD2 (6 bases). CDR3 length equals 16 residues. In germline, CDR1 is SEHNR, CDR2 FQNEAQ (reference sequence). Trimming cost V 5 bases and J 8 bases, with 22 bases left between them. The CDR3 sequence is CASSQGGGKPWDEQFF. The CDR3 nucleotides are TGTGCCAGCAGCCAGGGAGGCGGGAAGCCCTGGGATGAGCAGTTCTTC.

This chain connects TRBV7-2 to TRBJ2-1; 10 nucleotides agree with TRBD2. The germline V gene encodes CDR1 SGHTA and CDR2 FQGNSA. This CDR3 is 15 amino acids long. Trimming cost V 11 bases and J 2 bases; bases outside gene matches: 9. The CDR3 here is CAVRPSGRPYNEQFF. CDR3 nucleotide sequence: TGTGCCGTGAGGCCTAGCGGGAGACCCTACAATGAGCAGTTCTTC.

V gene TRBV15 combines with J gene TRBJ1-4; D gene unclear. There are 12 residues in the CDR3. V dropped 1 base and J dropped 8 bases, with 5 bases sitting between them. Germline V gene data show CDR1 as LNHNV and CDR2 as YYDKDF (reference sequence). CDR3 residues: CATSRVSEKLFF. The CDR3 coding sequence is TGTGCCACCAGCAGAGTGTCAGAAAAACTGTTTTTT.

A few counts support this clone. Here the CDR3 reads CASSPERGTEQFF. DNA of the CDR3: TGTGCCAGCAGCCCGGAGAGGGGGACTGAGCAGTTCTTC. This sequence joins TRBV7-7 and TRBJ2-1; D may be TRBD1 (6 bases). CDR1 and CDR2 (germline): SSHAT, FNYEAQ (reference sequence). V was clipped by 5 bases and J by 9 bases, with 14 bases between them. There are 13 residues in the CDR3. Complete variable domain (other parts from reference TRBV7-7 and TRBJ2-1): GAGVSQSPRYKVTKRGQDVTLRCDPISSHATLYWYQQALGQGPEFLTYFNYEAQPDKSGLPSDRFSAERPEGSISTLTIQRTEQRDSAMYRCASSPERGTEQFFGPGTRLTVL.

This chain joins TRBV11-2 and TRBJ2-6; D is unclear. The V end was cut by 5 bases, the J end by 0 bases, with 8 bases between. Germline V gene lookup returns CDR1 SGHAT and CDR2 FQNNGV. The length of the CDR3 is 15 residues. In DNA, the CDR3 is TGTGCCAGCAGCGGCACAGTCTCTGGGGCCAACGTCCTGACTTTC. The encoded protein is CASSGTVSGANVLTF.

The chain recombines TRBV30 with TRBJ1-5, with D possibly being TRBD1 (6 bases). The germline gives CDR1 GTSNPN, CDR2 SVGIG (reference sequence). V was shortened by 2 bases and J by 1 base, with 6 bases between the two germline ends. The CDR3 covers 13 residues. The CDR3 spells CAWSQGSNQPQHF. CDR3 coding DNA: TGTGCCTGGAGTCAGGGGAGCAATCAGCCCCAGCATTTT.

A single count supports this clone. The V and J genes are TRBV19 and TRBJ2-1, with 12 bases that match TRBD2. The CDR3 is 20 amino acids. In germline, CDR1 is LNHDA, CDR2 SQIVND (reference sequence). Trimming removed 2 bases from V and 6 bases from J; junction bases left unmatched: 17. CDR3 DNA: TGTGCCAGTAGTATAAGGTTTATGTCCAGACTAGCGGGAGTAGTCAATGAGCAGTTCTTC. It codes for CASSIRFMSRLAGVVNEQFF.

The table lists this clone with a few counts. This chain uses TRBV9 with TRBJ2-3, with 7 bases aligning to TRBD2. Losses at the gene ends were 3 bases for V and 2 bases for J; bases not matched to a gene: 6. There are 15 residues in the CDR3. Germline loops: CDR1 SGDLS, CDR2 YYNGEE. The CDR3 DNA sequence: TGTGCCAGCAGCGAACTAGCGATGCCCACAGATACGCAGTATTTT. This encodes CASSELAMPTDTQYF.

V and J are TRBV19 and TRBJ2-1; 9 bases match TRBD2. This CDR3 has 16 residues. J lost 0 bases, V lost 3 bases, and 3 bases had no gene match. CDR1 LNHDA and CDR2 SQIVND come from the germline V gene (reference sequence). The CDR3 region has the DNA TGTGCCAGTAGTATTAAGCGGGAGGCCTCCTACAATGAGCAGTTCTTC. Its protein is CASSIKREASYNEQFF.

The chain is built from TRBV4-3 and TRBJ2-5, with D possibly TRBD2 on 5 matching bases. Germline V CDR1 and CDR2: LGHNA, YSLEER. V lost 0 bases to trimming and J lost 2 bases, with 10 bases between them. CDR3 size: 15 residues. CDR3 sequence (DNA): TGCGCCAGCAGCCAAGAAGCGGCTAATCAAGAGACCCAGTACTTC. Translating it yields CASSQEAANQETQYF.

The chain is built from TRBV5-1 and TRBJ1-2; D is uncertain. The germline V gene encodes CDR1 SGHRS and CDR2 YFSETQ. The CDR3 is made up of 12 amino acids. The V and J ends lost 0 bases and 5 bases respectively, with 5 bases between them. This chain's CDR3 is CASSLDRYGYTF. Written as DNA, the CDR3 is TGCGCCAGCAGCTTGGATAGATATGGCTACACCTTC.

This rearrangement joins TRBV19 to TRBJ2-1; perhaps TRBD2 as D (5 bases). The CDR3 totals 16 residues. The germline V gene encodes CDR1 LNHDA and CDR2 SQIVND (reference sequence). V lost 2 bases and J 6 bases, leaving 17 bases between the germline ends. The CDR3 bases are TGTGCCAGTAGTATATCTGGGCGGGCCAATCTCAATGAGCAGTTCTTC. Protein: CASSISGRANLNEQFF.

This sequence joins TRBV9 and TRBJ2-2; 8 positions agree with TRBD1. The V gene's germline CDR1 is SGDLS and CDR2 YYNGEE. The length of the CDR3 is 15 residues. With 3 bases clipped from V and 4 bases from J, the junction kept 5 bases outside the gene matches. As DNA, the CDR3 is TGTGCCAGCAGCGCGACAGGGGTCGTCACCGGGGAGCTGTTTTTT. This translates into CASSATGVVTGELFF.

The rearrangement uses TRBV10-3 and TRBJ1-1, with 8 bases matching TRBD1. Losses at the gene ends were 4 bases for V and 4 bases for J; bases not matched to a gene: 8. Germline V gene sequence: CDR1 ENHRY, CDR2 SYGVKD. This CDR3 has 15 amino acids. CDR3: CAISGTGLRATEAFF. The CDR3 DNA reads TGTGCCATCAGTGGGACAGGGTTGAGGGCCACTGAAGCTTTCTTT.

This clone was recorded many times. V and J are TRBV4-2 and TRBJ2-1; TRBD2 aligns across 14 bases. Trimming at V came to 1 base and at J to 4 bases, leaving 0 bases not matched to a gene. The CDR3 is 16 residues long. From germline, CDR1 is LGHNA and CDR2 YNFKEQ. The CDR3: CASSQGLAGGYNEQFF. The CDR3, as DNA: TGTGCCAGCAGCCAAGGACTAGCGGGGGGGTACAATGAGCAGTTCTTC.

This clone was recorded once. The V gene is TRBV29-1, the J gene TRBJ2-1; D is perhaps TRBD1 (6 bases). CDR3 size: 12 residues. From germline, CDR1 is SQVTM and CDR2 ANQGSEA. V was clipped by 6 bases and J by 5 bases, with 11 bases between them. CDR3 nucleotide sequence: TGCAGCGTCCCACAGGGAAACAATGAGCAGTTCTTC. It codes for CSVPQGNNEQFF.